This is a list of T cell receptor beta chains from one sample in a study of blood T cell repertoires in COVID-19. Assay: immunoSEQ multiplex PCR; the TCRdb copy retains only in-frame clones and omits some. Of some 200,000 clones listed, about three quarters are singletons. The sample consisted of peripheral blood. These receptors were collected from a woman aged 70-85 years with acute or convalescent COVID-19. Each CDR3 is given with its conserved first and last residue. A D gene is named only where the DNA matches it firmly. The size entry is marked missing in some rows and otherwise reads once, few, many or a size class.

size	V	J	D	CDR3	DNA
-	TRBV6-5	TRBJ1-1	-	CASSLDSQAEAFF	TGTGCCAGCAGTTTGGACAGTCAGGCTGAAGCTTTCTTT
-	TRBV2	TRBJ1-5	-	CASKTEKNQPQHF	TGTGCCAGCAAGACAGAAAAAAATCAGCCCCAGCATTTT
-	TRBV19	TRBJ2-7	TRBD1	CASSRMTGSTYEQYF	TGTGCCAGTAGCAGGATGACAGGGTCCACCTACGAGCAGTACTTC
-	TRBV28	TRBJ2-5	TRBD2	CASSRWGSGSLSAATQYF	TGTGCCAGCAGCCGCTGGGGTAGCGGGAGTCTGTCAGCGGCGACCCAGTACTTC
-	TRBV6-5	TRBJ2-1	TRBD2	CASSKTSGSFNEQFF	TGTGCCAGCAGTAAGACTAGCGGGAGTTTCAATGAGCAGTTCTTC
few	TRBV7-9	TRBJ2-2	TRBD2	CASSRLAGVVTGELFF	TGTGCCAGCAGCCGCCTAGCGGGAGTAGTTACCGGGGAGCTGTTTTTT
-	TRBV30	TRBJ2-5	-	CAWSSDRTKETQYF	TGTGCCTGGAGTTCGGACAGGACTAAAGAGACCCAGTACTTC
-	TRBV7-9	TRBJ1-1	-	CASSLEQPNTEAFF	TGTGCCAGCAGCTTAGAACAGCCGAACACTGAAGCTTTCTTT
-	TRBV5-1	TRBJ2-1	TRBD2	CASSFETSGQYNEQFF	TGCGCCAGCAGCTTTGAGACTAGCGGGCAGTACAATGAGCAGTTCTTC
-	TRBV13	TRBJ2-5	TRBD1	CASSSDREETQYF	TGTGCCAGCAGCTCGGACAGGGAAGAGACCCAGTACTTC
-	TRBV19	TRBJ2-3	TRBD1	CASSPGTGWGTDTQYF	TGTGCCAGTAGTCCAGGGACAGGGTGGGGCACAGATACGCAGTATTTT